The rows below give T cell receptor beta chains drawn from one sample of a study of blood T cell repertoires in COVID-19. Sequenced by immunoSEQ multiplex PCR; TCRdb stores in-frame clones only, minus some. The sample records around 210,000 clones, roughly 88% being singletons. Sequenced input: peripheral blood. The origin of the receptors is a man aged 18 to 35 with active or convalescent COVID-19. Both conserved end residues are part of each CDR3. A D gene is named only where the DNA matches it firmly. Some rows have no size entry. The others give once, few or many, or a class for an expanded clone.

j_gene | d_gene | v_gene | abundance | CDR3aa | CDR3nt
TRBJ1-2 | - | TRBV9 | - | CASSPTRTGRDNYGYTF | TGTGCCAGCAGCCCGACCCGAACAGGGAGGGATAACTATGGCTACACCTTC
TRBJ2-7 | - | TRBV7-9 | once | CASSPLPPGVYEQYF | TGTGCCAGCAGCCCCCTCCCCCCAGGGGTCTACGAGCAGTACTTC
TRBJ1-6 | TRBD1 | TRBV9 | - | CASSIREGTGVFDSPLHF | TGTGCCAGCAGCATCCGAGAAGGGACAGGGGTCTTCGATTCACCCCTCCACTTT
TRBJ1-1 | TRBD1 | TRBV6-5 | - | CASSRGQGTEAFF | TGTGCCAGCAGCCGCGGACAGGGCACTGAAGCTTTCTTT
TRBJ1-2 | TRBD1 | TRBV6-1 | - | CASSEALRTGVYGYTF | TGTGCCAGCAGTGAAGCGCTAAGGACAGGGGTCTATGGCTACACCTTC
TRBJ1-5 | - | TRBV27 | - | CASSSVSNQPQHF | TGTGCCAGCAGTTCGGTGTCAAATCAGCCCCAGCATTTT
TRBJ1-1 | - | TRBV12-3/TRBV12-4 | - | CASSSTGSEAFF | TGTGCCAGCAGTTCTACAGGCTCTGAAGCTTTCTTT
TRBJ1-2 | - | TRBV3-1/TRBV3-2 | few | CASSPSVAYGYTF | TGTGCCAGCAGCCCTAGCGTGGCCTATGGCTACACCTTC
TRBJ2-5 | TRBD2 | TRBV4-2 | - | CASSQEAPSGRLSGETQYF | TGTGCCAGCAGCCAAGAGGCCCCTAGCGGGAGACTAAGTGGGGAGACCCAGTACTTC
TRBJ1-1 | - | TRBV10-3 | - | CAISTDSSMNTEAFF | TGTGCCATCAGTACGGACAGTTCTATGAACACTGAAGCTTTCTTT
TRBJ1-1 | - | TRBV20-1 | - | CSASPQGITEAFF | TGCAGTGCTAGTCCTCAGGGAATCACTGAAGCTTTCTTT
TRBJ2-7 | TRBD2 | TRBV27 | - | CAPHLGGLPEFYEQYF | TGTGCCCCCCATCTCGGGGGACTACCTGAATTCTACGAGCAGTACTTC
TRBJ2-3 | - | TRBV30 | - | CAWSRIATSTDTQYF | TGTGCCTGGAGTAGGATAGCGACTAGCACAGATACGCAGTATTTT
TRBJ2-7 | TRBD1 | TRBV5-1 | - | CASSLVQGAFNEQYF | TGCGCCAGCAGCTTGGTCCAGGGGGCTTTCAACGAGCAGTACTTC
TRBJ2-7 | TRBD1 | TRBV3-1/TRBV3-2 | - | CASSPDRAGYEQYF | TGTGCCAGCAGCCCGGACAGGGCGGGGTACGAGCAGTACTTC
TRBJ2-7 | - | TRBV6-6 | - | CATGGGDIFTTYEQYF | TGTGCCACCGGAGGGGGGGACATTTTTACCACCTACGAGCAGTACTTC
TRBJ2-3 | - | TRBV5-4 | - | CASSRGPPLGDTQYF | TGTGCCAGCAGCCGCGGGCCCCCCTTGGGAGATACGCAGTATTTT
TRBJ2-2 | - | TRBV19 | - | CASSWGSNTGELFF | TGTGCCAGTAGTTGGGGCAGCAACACCGGGGAGCTGTTTTTT
TRBJ2-5 | TRBD2 | TRBV11-2 | - | CASSSPGSGEQETQYF | TGTGCCAGCAGCTCCCCGGGGAGCGGGGAGCAAGAGACCCAGTACTTC
TRBJ2-5 | TRBD2 | TRBV15 | once | CATRSASGGETQYF | TGTGCCACCAGGTCTGCTAGCGGGGGAGAGACCCAGTACTTC